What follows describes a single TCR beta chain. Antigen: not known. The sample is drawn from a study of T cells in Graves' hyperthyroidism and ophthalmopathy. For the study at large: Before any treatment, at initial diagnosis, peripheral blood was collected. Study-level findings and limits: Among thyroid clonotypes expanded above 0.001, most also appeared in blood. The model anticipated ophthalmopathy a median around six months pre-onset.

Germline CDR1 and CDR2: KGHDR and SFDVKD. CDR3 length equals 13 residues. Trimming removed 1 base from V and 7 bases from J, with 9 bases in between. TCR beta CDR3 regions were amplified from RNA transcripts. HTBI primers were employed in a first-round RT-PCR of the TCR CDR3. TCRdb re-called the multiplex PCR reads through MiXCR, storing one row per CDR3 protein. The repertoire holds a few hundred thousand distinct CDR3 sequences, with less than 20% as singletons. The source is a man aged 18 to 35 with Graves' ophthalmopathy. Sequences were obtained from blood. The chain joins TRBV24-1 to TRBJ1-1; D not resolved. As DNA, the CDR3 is TGTGCCACCAGTGATTTCTACGAGAATGAAGCTTTCTTT. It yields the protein CATSDFYENEAFF.